One sample yielded the 12 T cell receptor beta chains listed below, sequenced in a study of monozygotic twins with inflammatory bowel disease. Following a re-call of the 5' RACE reads, TCRdb has one entry per CDR3 protein and lacks DNA. The clone table shows approximately 160,000 distinct CDR3 sequences, with the ten largest holding 2.8%. The specimen was blood. The receptor source for this set is a human donor with ulcerative colitis or Crohn's disease, or a healthy co-twin of an affected twin (not recorded which).

J is TRBJ1-1 and V is TRBV6-1; TCRdb calls TRBD1, which cannot be checked without DNA. The CDR3 is made up of 15 amino acids. CDR1 and CDR2 (germline): MNHNS, SASEGT. The CDR3 is CASFQIGTGLQEAFF.

This sequence joins TRBV19 and TRBJ1-1. CDR1 and CDR2 (germline): LNHDA, SQIVND (reference sequence). The CDR3 loop spans 14 amino acids. The CDR3 sequence is CASSITSMNTEAFF.

V and J are TRBV5-6 and TRBJ2-1. Germline V lookup: CDR1 SGHDT, CDR2 YYEEEE. CDR3 size: 15 residues. CDR3 region: CASSSSSGSYNEQFF. The entire variable domain, with the rest obtained from reference TRBV5-6 and TRBJ2-1, is as follows: DAGVTQSPTHLIKTRGQQVTLRCSPKSGHDTVSWYQQALGQGPQFIFQYYEEEERQRGNFPDRFSGHQFPNYSSELNVNALLLGDSALYLCASSSSSGSYNEQFFGPGTRLTVL.

The chain couples TRBV9 to TRBJ1-6; TCRdb indicates TRBD1, and absent DNA this call remains unverified. The CDR3 length is 16 residues. Per the germline V gene, CDR1 is SGDLS and CDR2 is YYNGEE. The CDR3 is CASSVAGTGNNSPLHF.

This chain uses TRBV12-3 or TRBV12-4 with TRBJ2-7; TCRdb's D call, TRBD1, is unchecked because there is no DNA. The CDR3 is 16 amino acids. The CDR3 here is CASSFTGTGTTHEQYF.

The chain is built from TRBV28 and TRBJ2-1; TCRdb gives TRBD1 as the D gene, but with no DNA this cannot be confirmed. The length of the CDR3 is 20 residues. Germline-derived CDR1 and CDR2 are MDHEN and SYDVKM. CDR3 sequence: CASSFLPGTGVLAGAYEQFF.

The rearrangement uses TRBV29-1 and TRBJ2-5; with no DNA, the TCRdb D assignment of TRBD2 cannot be verified. The CDR3 runs 15 residues. Per the germline V gene, CDR1 is SQVTM and CDR2 is ANQGSEA. Here the CDR3 reads CSVRGGGGPQETQYF.

The rearrangement joins TRBV12-3 or TRBV12-4 to TRBJ2-5; with no DNA, the TCRdb D assignment of TRBD1 cannot be verified. The CDR3 has 17 amino acids. This CDR3 is CASSSQQVGGFQETQYF.

The chain employs TRBV2 and TRBJ2-3. The CDR3 is made up of 15 amino acids. The germline V gene encodes CDR1 SNHLY and CDR2 FYNNEI. CDR3 sequence reads: CASSVRPSSTDTQYF.

This chain connects TRBV7-2 to TRBJ1-1; TCRdb's assignment of TRBD1 cannot be checked, as there is no DNA. The CDR3 runs 12 residues. The germline gives CDR1 SGHTA, CDR2 FQGNSA. The CDR3 spells CASSPWDSEAFF.

This chain uses TRBV7-9 with TRBJ2-7. This CDR3 is 12 amino acids long. Germline values: CDR1 SEHNR, CDR2 FQNEAQ (reference sequence). This CDR3 is CASSPSGYEQYF.

The chain couples TRBV7-3 to TRBJ2-7; TCRdb's assignment of TRBD2 cannot be checked, as there is no DNA. This CDR3 is built from 15 residues. Germline V gene sequence: CDR1 SGHTA, CDR2 FQGTGA. CDR3 loop: CASSLIAGGTYEQYF.